This TCR beta chain was identified during a study of blood T cell repertoires in COVID-19. Overall study context: PBMCs, B-cell-depleted T cells, or T cells were the source of the cDNA or gDNA that made up the material.

In the original analysis: Reference gene primer amplification gave estimated nucleated cell counts. Profiled with immunoSEQ multiplex PCR; TCRdb holds only in-frame clones, not every one. That table is the source of V, J and clone size, and D and trimming were worked out from the DNA. This table has 200,000 to 300,000 clones, nearly 90% appearing once. Germline values: CDR1 SEHNR, CDR2 FQNEAQ (reference sequence). The length of the CDR3 is 13 residues. V was trimmed by 1 base and J by 8 bases, leaving 11 bases between them. This clone was recorded only once. Participant-reported clinical history was the basis for cohort assignment.

The clonotype comes from a woman in her thirties with acute COVID-19. The rearrangement uses TRBV7-9 and TRBJ1-2; D possibly corresponds to TRBD1 (6 bases). Sequencing input: PBMCs or T cells enriched from blood (not recorded which). CDR3 DNA: TGTGCCAGCAGCTTAGGTGGGGGCTGGGGCTACACCTTC. This sequence encodes CASSLGGGWGYTF.